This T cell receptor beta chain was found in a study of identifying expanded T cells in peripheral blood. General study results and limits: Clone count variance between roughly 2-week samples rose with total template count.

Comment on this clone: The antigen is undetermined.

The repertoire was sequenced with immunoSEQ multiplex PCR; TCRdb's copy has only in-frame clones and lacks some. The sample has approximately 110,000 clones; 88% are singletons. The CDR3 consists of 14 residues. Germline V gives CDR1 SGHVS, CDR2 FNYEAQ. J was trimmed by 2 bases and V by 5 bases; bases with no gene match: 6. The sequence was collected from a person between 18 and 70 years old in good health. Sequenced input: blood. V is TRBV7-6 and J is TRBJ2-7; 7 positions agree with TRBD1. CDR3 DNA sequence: TGTGCCAGCAGCCTAACCCAGGGGGCCTACGAGCAGTACTTC. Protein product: CASSLTQGAYEQYF.